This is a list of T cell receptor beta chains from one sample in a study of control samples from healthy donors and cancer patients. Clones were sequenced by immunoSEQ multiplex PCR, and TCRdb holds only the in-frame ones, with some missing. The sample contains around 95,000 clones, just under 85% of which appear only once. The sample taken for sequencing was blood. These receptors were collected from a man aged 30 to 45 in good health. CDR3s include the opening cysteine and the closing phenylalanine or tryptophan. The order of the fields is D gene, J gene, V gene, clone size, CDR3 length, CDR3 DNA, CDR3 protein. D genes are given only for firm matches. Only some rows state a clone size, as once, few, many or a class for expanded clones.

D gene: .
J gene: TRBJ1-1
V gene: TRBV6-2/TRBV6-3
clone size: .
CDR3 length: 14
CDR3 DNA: TGTGCCAGCAGCCCCAGCCACCCGGGCACTGAAGCTTTCTTT
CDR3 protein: CASSPSHPGTEAFF

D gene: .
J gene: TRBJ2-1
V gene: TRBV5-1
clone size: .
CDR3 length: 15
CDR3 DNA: TGCGCCAGCAGCTTGGACCCCTCTAGAGGGAATGAGCAGTTCTTC
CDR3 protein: CASSLDPSRGNEQFF

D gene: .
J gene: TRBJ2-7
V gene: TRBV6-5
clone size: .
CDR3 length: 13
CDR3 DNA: TGTGCCAGCTCCCCAGGGATCATCTACGAGCAGTACTTC
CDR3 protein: CASSPGIIYEQYF

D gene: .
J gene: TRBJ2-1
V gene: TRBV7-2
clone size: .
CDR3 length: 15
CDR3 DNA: TGTGCCAGCAGCCTGGGGGGCAGGGTCATCAATGAGCAGTTCTTC
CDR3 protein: CASSLGGRVINEQFF

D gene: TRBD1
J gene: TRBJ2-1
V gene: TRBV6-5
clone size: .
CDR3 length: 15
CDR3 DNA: TGTGCCAGCAGTTGGCCGGGACAGGGAATTAGTGAGCAGTTCTTC
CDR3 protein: CASSWPGQGISEQFF

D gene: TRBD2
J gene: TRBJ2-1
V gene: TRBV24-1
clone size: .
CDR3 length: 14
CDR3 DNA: TGTGCCACCAGTGGGACGGGGGGTAGTAATGAGCAGTTCTTC
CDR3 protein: CATSGTGGSNEQFF

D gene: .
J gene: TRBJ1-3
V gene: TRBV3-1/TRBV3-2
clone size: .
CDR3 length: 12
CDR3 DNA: TGTGCCAGCAGCCAAGAAGGAAACACCATATATTTT
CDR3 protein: CASSQEGNTIYF

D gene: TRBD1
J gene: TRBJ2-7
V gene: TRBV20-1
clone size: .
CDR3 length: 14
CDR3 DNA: TGCAGTGCTAGTAAACAGGGGGCGGCCTACGAGCAGTACTTC
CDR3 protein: CSASKQGAAYEQYF

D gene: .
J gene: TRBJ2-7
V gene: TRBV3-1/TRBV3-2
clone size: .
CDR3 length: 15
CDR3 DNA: TGTGCCAGCAGCAAATACGGACGGACCTCCTACGAGCAGTACTTC
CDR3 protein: CASSKYGRTSYEQYF

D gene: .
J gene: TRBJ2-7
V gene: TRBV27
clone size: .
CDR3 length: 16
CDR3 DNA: TGTGCCAGCAGGACCGCCCGATCCGGACAGCTCTACGAGCAGTACTTC
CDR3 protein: CASRTARSGQLYEQYF

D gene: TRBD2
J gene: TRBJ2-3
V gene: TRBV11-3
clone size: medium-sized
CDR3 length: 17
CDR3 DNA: TGTGCCAGCAGCTCCTTCGGGCGGGGGGACAACACAGATACGCAGTATTTT
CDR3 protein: CASSSFGRGDNTDTQYF

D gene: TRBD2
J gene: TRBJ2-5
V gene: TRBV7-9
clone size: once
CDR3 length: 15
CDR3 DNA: TGTGCCAGCAGCTTCCACAGCGGGGTACAAGAGACCCAGTACTTC
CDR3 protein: CASSFHSGVQETQYF

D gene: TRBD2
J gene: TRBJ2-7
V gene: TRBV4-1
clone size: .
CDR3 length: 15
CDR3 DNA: TGCGCCAGCAGCCAAGGTTTAGCGGGGGCGAGCGAGCAGTACTTC
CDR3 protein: CASSQGLAGASEQYF

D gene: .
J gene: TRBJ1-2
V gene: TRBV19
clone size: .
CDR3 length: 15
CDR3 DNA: TGTGCCAGTAGTATAGATTCGGCCAGTAACTATGGCTACACCTTC
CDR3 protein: CASSIDSASNYGYTF

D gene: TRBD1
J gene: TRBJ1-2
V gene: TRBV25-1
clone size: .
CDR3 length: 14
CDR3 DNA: TGTGCCAGCGCGTTACAGGGGACGGTCAGTGGCTACACCTTC
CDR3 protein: CASALQGTVSGYTF

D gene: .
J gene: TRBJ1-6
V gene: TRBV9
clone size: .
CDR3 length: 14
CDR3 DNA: TGTGCCAGCAGCGTAGGACAGCCCAATTCACCCCTCCACTTT
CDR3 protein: CASSVGQPNSPLHF

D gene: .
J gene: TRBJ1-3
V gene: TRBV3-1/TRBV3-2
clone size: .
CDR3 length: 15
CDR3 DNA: TGTGCCAGCAGACCCCCCAGGGGCTCTGGAAACACTATATATTTT
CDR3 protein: CASRPPRGSGNTIYF

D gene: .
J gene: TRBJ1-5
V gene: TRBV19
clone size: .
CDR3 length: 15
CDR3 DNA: TGTGCCAGTAGTGGGAATATTGGTAAGGGTCAGCCCCAGCATTTT
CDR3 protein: CASSGNIGKGQPQHF

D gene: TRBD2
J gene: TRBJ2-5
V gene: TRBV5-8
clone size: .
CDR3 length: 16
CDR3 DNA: TGTGCCAGCAGCATTACTAGCGGGGGCCCGCAAGAGACCCAGTACTTC
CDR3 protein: CASSITSGGPQETQYF

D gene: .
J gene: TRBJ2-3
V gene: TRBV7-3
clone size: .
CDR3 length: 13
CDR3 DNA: TGTGCCAGCAGCCTCCAGGGGCAAGATACGCAGTATTTT
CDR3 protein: CASSLQGQDTQYF

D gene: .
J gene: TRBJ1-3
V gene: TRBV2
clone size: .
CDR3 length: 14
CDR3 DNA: TGTGCCAGCAGCCGGAGTTTCTCTGGAAACACCATATATTTT
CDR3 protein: CASSRSFSGNTIYF

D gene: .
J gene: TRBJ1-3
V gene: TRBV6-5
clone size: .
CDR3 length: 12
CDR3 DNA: TGTGCCAGCACTCGACAGGGAAACACCATATATTTT
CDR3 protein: CASTRQGNTIYF

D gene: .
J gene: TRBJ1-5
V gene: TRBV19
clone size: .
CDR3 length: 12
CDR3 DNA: TGTGCCAGTACCGTGGCCAATCAGCCCCAGCATTTT
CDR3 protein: CASTVANQPQHF

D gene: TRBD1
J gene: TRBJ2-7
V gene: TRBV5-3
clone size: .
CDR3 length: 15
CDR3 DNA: TGTGCCAGAAGCTCCTACCGGGACAGGGAAGGCGAGCAGTACTTC
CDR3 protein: CARSSYRDREGEQYF

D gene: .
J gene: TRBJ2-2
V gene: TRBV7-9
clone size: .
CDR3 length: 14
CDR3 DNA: TGTGCCAGCAGCTTAGTAGCTGGGACCGGGGAGCTGTTTTTT
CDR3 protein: CASSLVAGTGELFF

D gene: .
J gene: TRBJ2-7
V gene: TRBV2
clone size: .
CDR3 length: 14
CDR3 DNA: TGTGCCAGCAGTGAAGGGCCGACTAGCTACGAGCAGTACTTC
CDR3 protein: CASSEGPTSYEQYF

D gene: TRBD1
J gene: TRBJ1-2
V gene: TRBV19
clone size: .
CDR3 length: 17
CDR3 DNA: TGTGCCAGTAGTATATATTGGACAGGGATTCCCTCCTCCGGCTACACCTTC
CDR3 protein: CASSIYWTGIPSSGYTF

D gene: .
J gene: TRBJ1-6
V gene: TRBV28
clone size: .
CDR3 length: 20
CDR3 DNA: TGTGCCAGCAGTTCCAACCGCCGGGGCCATCTATTGTCCTATAATTCACCCCTCCACTTT
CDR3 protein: CASSSNRRGHLLSYNSPLHF

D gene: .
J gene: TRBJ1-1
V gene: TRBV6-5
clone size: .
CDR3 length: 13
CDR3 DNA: TGTGCCAGCAGTTCTCAACTGAACACTGAAGCTTTCTTT
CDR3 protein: CASSSQLNTEAFF

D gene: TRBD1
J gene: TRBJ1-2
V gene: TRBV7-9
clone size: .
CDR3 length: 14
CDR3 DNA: TGTGCCAGCAGCAGAGGGACAGGGGATTATGGCTACACCTTC
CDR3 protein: CASSRGTGDYGYTF

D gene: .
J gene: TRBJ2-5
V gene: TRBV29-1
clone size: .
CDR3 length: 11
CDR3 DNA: TGCAGCGTTGAAGATAAGGAGACCCAGTACTTC
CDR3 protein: CSVEDKETQYF

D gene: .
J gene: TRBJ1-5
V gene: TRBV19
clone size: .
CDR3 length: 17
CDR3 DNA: TGTGCCAGTAGTATGGGGGTGGGATACCCGAACAATCAGCCCCAGCATTTT
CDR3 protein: CASSMGVGYPNNQPQHF

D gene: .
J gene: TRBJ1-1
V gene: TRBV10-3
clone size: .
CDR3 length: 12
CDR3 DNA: TGTGCCATCAGTGTTCTCGGGACTGAAGCTTTCTTT
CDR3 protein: CAISVLGTEAFF

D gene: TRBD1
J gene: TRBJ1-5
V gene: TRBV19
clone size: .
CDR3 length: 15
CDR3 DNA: TGTGCCAGTAGCACAACAGGGGGCAGCAATCAGCCCCAGCATTTT
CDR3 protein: CASSTTGGSNQPQHF

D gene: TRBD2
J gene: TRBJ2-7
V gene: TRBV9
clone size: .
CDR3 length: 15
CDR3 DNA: TGTGCCAGCAGCCCTCATTCGGGACTAGCTAACGAGCAGTACTTC
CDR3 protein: CASSPHSGLANEQYF

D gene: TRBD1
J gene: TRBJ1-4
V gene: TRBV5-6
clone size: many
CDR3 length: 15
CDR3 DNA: TGTGCCAGCAGCTTTTTTGGGACAGGGAGAGAAAAACTGTTTTTT
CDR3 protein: CASSFFGTGREKLFF

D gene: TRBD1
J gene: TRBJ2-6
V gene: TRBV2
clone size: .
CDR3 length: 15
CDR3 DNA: TGTGCCAGCAACAGGGGGATACCTGGGGCCAACGTCCTGACTTTC
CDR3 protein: CASNRGIPGANVLTF

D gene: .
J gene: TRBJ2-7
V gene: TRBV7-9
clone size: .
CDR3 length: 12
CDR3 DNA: TGTGCCAGCAGCTTCTCGGGGAACGAGCAGTACTTC
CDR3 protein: CASSFSGNEQYF

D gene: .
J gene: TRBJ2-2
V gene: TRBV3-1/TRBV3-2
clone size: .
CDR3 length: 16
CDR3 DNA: TGTGCCAGCAGTTCGATTGGTGGCACATACACCGGGGAGCTGTTTTTT
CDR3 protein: CASSSIGGTYTGELFF

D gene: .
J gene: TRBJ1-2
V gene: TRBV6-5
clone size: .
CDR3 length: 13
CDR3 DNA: TGTGCCAGCAGTTACTCATCCGGGGGAGGCTACACCTTC
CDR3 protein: CASSYSSGGGYTF

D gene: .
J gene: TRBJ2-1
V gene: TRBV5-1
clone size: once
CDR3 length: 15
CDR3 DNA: TGCGCCAGCAGCGAGGTTCCAAGCTCCTACAATGAGCAGTTCTTC
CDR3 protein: CASSEVPSSYNEQFF

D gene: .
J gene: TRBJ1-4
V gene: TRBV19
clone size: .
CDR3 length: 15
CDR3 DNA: TGTGCCAGTAGCCTCGTGGACGGGCGACGTGAAAAACTGTTTTTT
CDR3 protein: CASSLVDGRREKLFF

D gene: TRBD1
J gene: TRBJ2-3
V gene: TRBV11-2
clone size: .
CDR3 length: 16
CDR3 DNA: TGTGCCAGCAGCCCTACCCCGGACAGGGCCACCGATACGCAGTATTTT
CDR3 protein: CASSPTPDRATDTQYF

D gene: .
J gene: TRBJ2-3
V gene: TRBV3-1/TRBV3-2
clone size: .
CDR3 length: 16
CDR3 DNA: TGTGCCAGCAGCCAAAGGTCCCTCTCCGGCACAGATACGCAGTATTTT
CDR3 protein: CASSQRSLSGTDTQYF

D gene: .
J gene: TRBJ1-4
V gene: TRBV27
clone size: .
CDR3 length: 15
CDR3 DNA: TGTGCCAGCAGTTTACTGGGGGGCCCTGATGAAAAACTGTTTTTT
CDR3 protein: CASSLLGGPDEKLFF

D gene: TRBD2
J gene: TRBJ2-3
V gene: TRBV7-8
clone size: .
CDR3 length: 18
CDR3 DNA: TGTGCCAGCAGCTTAAGGGGACTAGCGGGGGGGGACACAGATACGCAGTATTTT
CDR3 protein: CASSLRGLAGGDTDTQYF

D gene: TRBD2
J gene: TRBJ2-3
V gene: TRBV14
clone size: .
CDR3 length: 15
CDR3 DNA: TGTGCCAGCAGCCCGGGACTAGCGGGTGCAGATACGCAGTATTTT
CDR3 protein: CASSPGLAGADTQYF

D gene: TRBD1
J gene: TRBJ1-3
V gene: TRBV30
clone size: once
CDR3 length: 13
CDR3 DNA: TGTGCCTGTACAGGGGAATGGGGAAACACCATATATTTT
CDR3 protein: CACTGEWGNTIYF

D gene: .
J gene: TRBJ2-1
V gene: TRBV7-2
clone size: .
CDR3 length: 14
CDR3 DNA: TGTGCCAGCAGCGACGCGGACCTGTACAATGAGCAGTTCTTC
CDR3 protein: CASSDADLYNEQFF

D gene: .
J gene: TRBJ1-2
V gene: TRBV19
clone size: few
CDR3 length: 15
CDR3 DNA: TGTGCCAGTAGTATTACAGGGACCCCGCGGGATGGCTACACCTTC
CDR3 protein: CASSITGTPRDGYTF

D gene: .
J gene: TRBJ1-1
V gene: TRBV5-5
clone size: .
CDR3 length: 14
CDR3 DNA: TGTGCCAGCAGCTTGCAGGGGATGAACACTGAAGCTTTCTTT
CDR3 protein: CASSLQGMNTEAFF

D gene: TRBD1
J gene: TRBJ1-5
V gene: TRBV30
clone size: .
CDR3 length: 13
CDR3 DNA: TGTGCCTGGAGTGCCGAGGGGGCCCAGCCCCAGCATTTT
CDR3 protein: CAWSAEGAQPQHF

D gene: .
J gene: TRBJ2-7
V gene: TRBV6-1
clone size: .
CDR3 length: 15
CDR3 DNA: TGTGCCAGCAGTGAATTGTTTCTAGTCTCCTACGAGCAGTACTTC
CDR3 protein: CASSELFLVSYEQYF

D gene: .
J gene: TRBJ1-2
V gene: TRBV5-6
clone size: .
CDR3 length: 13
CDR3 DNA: TGTGCCAGCAGCTTGAGGAAAACAGGCGGCTACACCTTC
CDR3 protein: CASSLRKTGGYTF

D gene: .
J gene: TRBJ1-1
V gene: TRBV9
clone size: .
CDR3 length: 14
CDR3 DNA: TGTGCCAGCAGGGATCTGTCGGGGATCACTGAAGCTTTCTTT
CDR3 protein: CASRDLSGITEAFF

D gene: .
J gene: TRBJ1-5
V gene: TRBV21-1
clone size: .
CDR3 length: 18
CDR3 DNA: TGTGCCAGCAGCAAGGGACAGGGGGCTTCTACGAGCAATCAGCCCCAGCATTTT
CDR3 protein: CASSKGQGASTSNQPQHF

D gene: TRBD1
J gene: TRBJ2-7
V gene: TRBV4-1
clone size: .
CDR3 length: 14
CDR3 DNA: TGCGCCAGCAGCCCGGGACAGGGGAGAGCCGAGCAGTACTTC
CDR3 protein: CASSPGQGRAEQYF

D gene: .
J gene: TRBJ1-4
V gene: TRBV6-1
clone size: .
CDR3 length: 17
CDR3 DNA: TGTGCCAGCAGTGATGAACACCGCGCAACCTCTAATGAAAAACTGTTTTTT
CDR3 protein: CASSDEHRATSNEKLFF

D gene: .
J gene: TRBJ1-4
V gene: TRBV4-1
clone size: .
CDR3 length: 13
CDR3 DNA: TGCGCCAGCAGCCAAGAAGGGCTTGAAAAACTGTTTTTT
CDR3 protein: CASSQEGLEKLFF